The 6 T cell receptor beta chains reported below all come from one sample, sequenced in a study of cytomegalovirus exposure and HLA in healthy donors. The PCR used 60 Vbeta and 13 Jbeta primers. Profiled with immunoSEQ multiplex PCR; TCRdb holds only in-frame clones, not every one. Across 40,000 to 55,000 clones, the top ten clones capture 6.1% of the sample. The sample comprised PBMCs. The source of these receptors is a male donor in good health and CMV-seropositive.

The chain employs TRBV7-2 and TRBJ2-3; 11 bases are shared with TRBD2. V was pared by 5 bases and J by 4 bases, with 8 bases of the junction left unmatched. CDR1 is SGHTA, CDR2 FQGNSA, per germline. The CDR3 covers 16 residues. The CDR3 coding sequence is TGTGCCAGCAGCGCTACTAGCGGGGGTTTTGCAGATACGCAGTATTTT. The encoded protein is CASSATSGGFADTQYF.

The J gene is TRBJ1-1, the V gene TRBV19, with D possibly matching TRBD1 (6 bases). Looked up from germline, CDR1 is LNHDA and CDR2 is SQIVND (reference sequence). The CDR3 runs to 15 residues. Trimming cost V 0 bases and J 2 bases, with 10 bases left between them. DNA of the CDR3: TGTGCCAGTAGTATAGACAGGACAGTCAACACTGAAGCTTTCTTT. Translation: CASSIDRTVNTEAFF.

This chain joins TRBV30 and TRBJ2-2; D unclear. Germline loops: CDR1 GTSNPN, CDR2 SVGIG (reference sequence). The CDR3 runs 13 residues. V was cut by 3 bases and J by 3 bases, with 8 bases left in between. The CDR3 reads CAWSASDTGELFF. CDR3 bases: TGTGCCTGGAGCGCTTCGGACACCGGGGAGCTGTTTTTT.

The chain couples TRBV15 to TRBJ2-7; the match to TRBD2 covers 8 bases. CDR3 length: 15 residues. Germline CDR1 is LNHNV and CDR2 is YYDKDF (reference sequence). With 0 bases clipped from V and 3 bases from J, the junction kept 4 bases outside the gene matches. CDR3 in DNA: TGTGCCACCAGCAGAGATATAAGCGGGGGCTACGAGCAGTACTTC. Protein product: CATSRDISGGYEQYF. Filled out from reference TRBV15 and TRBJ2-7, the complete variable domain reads DAMVIQNPRYQVTQFGKPVTLSCSQTLNHNVMYWYQQKSSQAPKLLFHYYDKDFNNEADTPDNFQSRRPNTSFCFLDIRSPGLGDTAMYLCATSRDISGGYEQYFGPGTRLTVT.

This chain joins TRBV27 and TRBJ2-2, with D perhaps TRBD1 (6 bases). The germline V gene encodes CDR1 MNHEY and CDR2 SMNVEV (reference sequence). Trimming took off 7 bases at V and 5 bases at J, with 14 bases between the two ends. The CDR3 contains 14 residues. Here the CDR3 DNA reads TGTGCCAGCATGCCCCTGGGGGCTACCGGGGAGCTGTTTTTT. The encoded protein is CASMPLGATGELFF.

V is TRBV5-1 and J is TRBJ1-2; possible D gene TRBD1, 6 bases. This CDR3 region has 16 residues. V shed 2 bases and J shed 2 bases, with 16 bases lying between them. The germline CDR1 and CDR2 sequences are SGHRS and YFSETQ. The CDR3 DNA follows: TGCGCCAGCAGCTTAACGGCCAGGGGTTGGAACTATGGCTACACCTTC. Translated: CASSLTARGWNYGYTF.